What follows are 3 T cell receptor beta chains derived from one specimen sequenced in a study of T cell responses to AZD1222 COVID-19 vaccine. Here immunoSEQ multiplex PCR was the method, and the copy in TCRdb shows in-frame clones only, minus some. The sample includes 150,000 to 180,000 clones, about nine tenths of them seen just once. The specimen was peripheral blood, collected on day 0 of MenACWY control vaccination. These receptors were collected from an adult in good health.

The chain has TRBV5-1 and TRBJ1-2, with 8 bases matching TRBD1. This CDR3 spans 18 amino acids. CDR1 is SGHRS, CDR2 YFSETQ, per germline. The V gene end was trimmed by 4 bases and the J gene end by 4 bases; junction bases not matched to a gene: 18. The CDR3 DNA sequence: TGCGCCAGCAGCAGGACCGGGACAGGTTCTATAGGGGTCTATGGCTACACCTTC. It translates to CASSRTGTGSIGVYGYTF.

The chain joins TRBV5-1 to TRBJ1-6; TRBD1 is a possible D gene (5 bases). The germline gives CDR1 SGHRS, CDR2 YFSETQ. The CDR3 runs 14 residues. V lost 4 bases and J 10 bases, leaving 15 bases between the germline ends. CDR3 sequence reads: CASSPSGRESPLHF. DNA for the CDR3: TGCGCCAGCAGCCCGAGCGGCAGGGAATCACCCCTCCACTTT. Using reference TRBV5-1 and TRBJ1-6 for the parts outside the CDR3, the full variable domain is KAGVTQTPRYLIKTRGQQVTLSCSPISGHRSVSWYQQTPGQGLQFLFEYFSETQRNKGNFPGRFSGRQFSNSRSEMNVSTLELGDSALYLCASSPSGRESPLHFGNGTRLTVT.

The chain combines TRBV7-6 with TRBJ2-3, with 16 bases aligning to TRBD2. This CDR3 spans 16 amino acids. J was trimmed by 9 bases and V by 6 bases; bases with no gene match: 9. Looked up from germline, CDR1 is SGHVS and CDR2 is FNYEAQ. CDR3 sequence reads: CASSQLGTSGRATQYF. The DNA for the CDR3 is TGTGCCAGCAGTCAGCTGGGGACTAGCGGGAGGGCCACGCAGTATTTT.